This entry features one T cell receptor beta chain sequence. Its target is not known. The sample is drawn from a study of cytomegalovirus exposure and HLA in healthy donors. In the study overall: Later, an analysis reported that the 120 or so validation repertoires had used the same platform as the approximately 600 first-cohort repertoires.

Here immunoSEQ multiplex PCR was the method, and the copy in TCRdb shows in-frame clones only, minus some. Of under 250,000 clones in the sample, 70% to 90% were seen once. Study results and caveats: The classifier reportedly diagnosed cytomegalovirus status with high sensitivity and specificity. Rare TCR sequences dominated, though some public TCRs recurred in many donors.

The germline CDR1 and CDR2 sequences are SGHRS and YFSETQ. Trimming cost V 6 bases and J 4 bases; bases outside gene matches: 8. The CDR3 consists of 15 residues. Sequenced: PBMCs. V usage is TRBV5-1 and J usage is TRBJ1-3; TRBD1 aligns across 9 bases. This receptor was taken from a woman aged 18 to 35 in good health and CMV-seronegative. DNA of the CDR3: TGCGCCAGCACCCGGGACAGGGCTTCCGGAAACACCATATATTTT. Its protein product is CASTRDRASGNTIYF.